This T cell receptor (beta chain) was sequenced during a study of T cell responses to AZD1222 COVID-19 vaccine. Whole-study results and caveats: Increases in Spike-specific TCR breadth and depth were seen after two AZD1222 doses. Mostly white British, mostly female donors; authors suggested clonal diversity may be underestimated.

Comment on this clone: Its target is not known.

Repertoires were generated with immunoSEQ multiplex PCR, while TCRdb's copy carries only in-frame clones and drops some. The sample lists under 200,000 clones; approximately 94% were seen once. The clonotype comes from an adult who received the MenACWY meningococcal vaccine as a control. The source was peripheral blood, collected 28 days after the second dose of the MenACWY control vaccine.

The CDR3 sequence: CAWREYTDTEAFF. The CDR3 DNA reads as TGTGCCTGGAGGGAGTACACAGACACTGAAGCTTTCTTT. V is TRBV30 and J is TRBJ1-1, with D hard to call. The CDR3 sequence is 13 residues long. The V end was cut by 3 bases, the J end by 3 bases, with 11 bases between. Germline CDR1 GTSNPN, CDR2 SVGIG (reference sequence).